This is a list of T cell receptor beta chains from one sample in a study of T cell repertoires in cytomegalovirus infection. Antigen specificity for these receptors is unknown. TCRdb reprocessed the reads via MiXCR and lists one record per CDR3 protein. This sample has 200,000 to 250,000 distinct CDR3 sequences, with approximately 40% found just once. The sequenced sample was CD8+ T cells from cultured PBMCs, obtained from culture after CMV antigen stimulation. Receptors were obtained from a human donor in good health (CMV status not recorded). Some clones in this sample may be carry-over from other donors' samples. CDR3s include the opening cysteine and the closing phenylalanine or tryptophan. A D gene is named only where the DNA matches it firmly. A clone size is listed for some rows: how often the clone was seen (once, few, many), or a class if it is expanded.

TRBV25-1,once,-,TRBJ1-2,CASSANDNYGYTF,TGTGCCAGCAGTGCCAACGACAACTATGGCTACACCTTC
TRBV12-3/TRBV12-4,-,-,TRBJ1-1,CASSEIGVTEAFF,TGTGCCAGCAGTGAGATCGGGGTCACTGAAGCTTTCTTT
TRBV6-1,-,-,TRBJ2-7,CASRAYYEQYF,TGTGCCAGCCGGGCGTACTACGAGCAGTACTTC
TRBV6-5,-,-,TRBJ2-7,CASSWQGPYEQYF,TGTGCCAGCAGTTGGCAGGGGCCCTACGAGCAGTACTTC
TRBV7-3,few,-,TRBJ1-1,CASSPEGRLNTEAFF,TGTGCCAGCAGCCCGGAGGGACGGCTGAACACTGAAGCTTTCTTT
TRBV6-5,many,-,TRBJ2-2,CASSVENTGELFF,TGTGCCAGCAGTGTGGAGAACACCGGGGAGCTGTTTTTT
TRBV28,-,-,TRBJ2-1,CASSSSWSSYNEQFF,TGTGCCAGCAGTTCTAGCTGGAGCTCCTACAATGAGCAGTTCTTC
TRBV7-6,-,-,TRBJ2-2,CASSFIGSNTGELFF,TGTGCCAGCAGCTTTATCGGCTCGAACACCGGGGAGCTGTTTTTT
TRBV20-1,-,TRBD2,TRBJ2-1,CSAQGLAGGQYLNEQFF,TGCAGTGCACAGGGACTAGCGGGGGGGCAGTATCTGAATGAGCAGTTCTTC
TRBV30,-,TRBD2,TRBJ2-7,CAWSVGGGRAYEQYF,TGTGCCTGGAGTGTAGGCGGCGGGAGGGCCTACGAGCAGTACTTC
TRBV7-9,few,TRBD1,TRBJ1-4,CASSSGQGPNEKLFF,TGTGCCAGCAGCTCGGGACAGGGACCTAATGAAAAACTGTTTTTT
TRBV11-2,-,-,TRBJ2-7,CASSLGQIYEQYF,TGTGCCAGCAGCTTAGGACAGATATACGAGCAGTACTTC
TRBV12-3/TRBV12-4,-,-,TRBJ2-7,CASSPGAGSYEQYF,TGTGCCAGCAGTCCTGGGGCGGGCTCCTACGAGCAGTACTTC
TRBV12-3/TRBV12-4,-,-,TRBJ1-1,CASSLTCTEAFF,TGTGCCAGCAGTTTAACATGTACTGAAGCTTTCTTT
TRBV27,-,TRBD1,TRBJ2-3,CASSLWGTGIADTQYF,TGTGCCAGCAGTTTATGGGGGACAGGGATTGCAGATACGCAGTATTTT
TRBV11-3,-,TRBD2,TRBJ2-7,CASSLTSGGLITYEQYF,TGTGCCAGCAGCTTAACTAGCGGGGGATTAATCACCTACGAGCAGTACTTC
TRBV7-9,-,TRBD2,TRBJ2-7,CASSLAQGLDYYEQYF,TGTGCCAGCAGCTTAGCGCAGGGACTAGACTACTACGAGCAGTACTTC
TRBV29-1,once,-,TRBJ1-1,CSVVNPEAFF,TGCAGCGTTGTTAACCCTGAAGCTTTCTTT
TRBV27,few,-,TRBJ2-2,CASRHSPANTGELFF,TGTGCCAGCAGGCACAGTCCCGCGAACACCGGGGAGCTGTTTTTT
TRBV7-4,-,TRBD2,TRBJ2-1,CASREELAGEPSYEQFF,TGTGCCAGCAGGGAAGAATTAGCGGGAGAGCCCAGCTATGAGCAGTTCTTC
TRBV7-3,few,-,TRBJ1-6,CASSLGLRTSPLHF,TGTGCCAGCAGCTTAGGACTCCGGACTTCACCCCTCCACTTT
TRBV28,-,TRBD1,TRBJ1-1,CASSFYRGGNTEAFF,TGTGCCAGCAGTTTCTACAGGGGGGGAAACACTGAAGCTTTCTTT
TRBV7-6,-,TRBD1,TRBJ1-1,CASSRRGLNTEAFF,TGTGCCAGCAGCCGGAGGGGGCTGAACACTGAAGCTTTCTTT
TRBV4-1,-,TRBD2,TRBJ2-1,CASSQDPSGTSYNEQFF,TGCGCCAGCAGCCAAGACCCTAGCGGGACAAGCTACAATGAGCAGTTCTTC
TRBV11-2,many,-,TRBJ2-3,CASSLERGSGTDTQYF,TGTGCCAGCAGCTTAGAAAGGGGATCGGGGACAGATACGCAGTATTTT
TRBV12-5,-,-,TRBJ1-1,CASRVGGNTEAFF,TGTGCTAGCAGGGTTGGGGGGAACACTGAAGCTTTCTTT
TRBV7-9,few,TRBD2,TRBJ2-2,CASSQVGGGNTGELFF,TGTGCCAGCAGCCAGGTCGGCGGGGGGAACACCGGGGAGCTGTTTTTT
TRBV4-1,-,TRBD2,TRBJ2-7,CASSRGLAGESYEQYF,TGCGCCAGCAGCCGTGGACTAGCGGGGGAGTCCTACGAGCAGTACTTC
TRBV6-1,-,TRBD1,TRBJ1-2,CASSEAGTGPYGYTF,TGTGCCAGCAGTGAAGCGGGGACAGGGCCCTATGGCTACACCTTC
TRBV20-1,-,-,TRBJ2-1,CSARKGLSSYNEQFF,TGCAGTGCTAGAAAGGGACTTAGCTCCTACAATGAGCAGTTCTTC
TRBV19,-,TRBD1,TRBJ2-1,CASSQGFEQFF,TGTGCCAGCTCACAGGGGTTTGAGCAGTTCTTC
TRBV30,-,-,TRBJ2-7,CAWRAPNSYEQYF,TGTGCCTGGAGGGCACCTAACTCCTACGAGCAGTACTTC
TRBV19,-,TRBD1,TRBJ2-7,CASRTGTGDYEQYF,TGTGCCAGTAGAACGGGGACAGGGGACTACGAGCAGTACTTC
TRBV5-6,few,TRBD1,TRBJ1-2,CASSGDRIYGYTF,TGTGCCAGCAGCGGGGACAGGATCTATGGCTACACCTTC
TRBV7-9,-,TRBD2,TRBJ2-3,CASSAGLAGNTDTQYF,TGTGCCAGCAGCGCGGGACTAGCGGGGAATACAGATACGCAGTATTTT
TRBV7-3,few,-,TRBJ2-7,CASSPEGGLYEQYF,TGTGCCAGCAGCCCCGAAGGGGGGTTGTACGAGCAGTACTTC
TRBV7-9,-,-,TRBJ2-7,CASSPDGYRERNEQYF,TGTGCCAGCAGCCCCGATGGATACAGGGAGCGGAACGAGCAGTACTTC
TRBV7-6,few,-,TRBJ2-7,CASSLAFSKRTYEQYF,TGTGCCAGCAGCTTAGCGTTTAGTAAGCGGACCTACGAGCAGTACTTC
TRBV28,-,TRBD1,TRBJ1-6,CASSRRTGRNSPLHF,TGTGCCAGCAGTCGGCGGACAGGGCGTAATTCACCCCTCCACTTT
TRBV5-1,few,-,TRBJ1-2,CASFDGGDYGYTF,TGCGCCAGCTTCGACGGTGGGGACTATGGCTACACCTTC
TRBV7-3,once,-,TRBJ2-2,CASSPSPPAMNTGELFF,TGTGCCAGCAGCCCATCTCCGCCCGCAATGAACACCGGGGAGCTGTTTTTT
TRBV7-3,-,-,TRBJ2-1,CASSLIGGNYNEQFF,TGTGCCAGCAGCTTAATCGGCGGGAACTACAATGAGCAGTTCTTC
TRBV7-9,few,TRBD2,TRBJ2-3,CASIGLAGFDTQYF,TGTGCCAGCATAGGACTAGCGGGGTTCGATACGCAGTATTTT
TRBV7-9,few,-,TRBJ2-1,CALEGSSYNEQFF,TGTGCCTTGGAGGGGAGCTCCTACAATGAGCAGTTCTTC
TRBV6-5,-,TRBD1,TRBJ1-1,CASRPRGADTEAFF,TGTGCCAGCAGACCCAGGGGGGCTGACACTGAAGCTTTCTTT
TRBV6-5,-,-,TRBJ1-2,CASSSPGDGYTF,TGTGCCAGCAGTAGTCCCGGAGATGGCTACACCTTC
TRBV2,-,TRBD1,TRBJ2-1,CATTPRDRVKDEQFF,TGTGCTACCACCCCAAGGGACAGGGTTAAGGATGAGCAGTTCTTC
TRBV7-3,-,-,TRBJ2-2,CASSLGYSGELFF,TGTGCCAGCAGCTTGGGCTATTCCGGGGAGCTGTTTTTT
TRBV27,once,TRBD2,TRBJ2-1,CASSPSLGGRANEQFF,TGTGCCAGCAGTCCCTCTCTGGGCGGGAGGGCGAATGAGCAGTTCTTC
TRBV6-4,-,-,TRBJ2-3,CASSEGDHTDTQYF,TGTGCCAGCAGTGAGGGAGACCACACAGATACGCAGTATTTT